A single sample gave rise to the 6 T cell receptor beta chains below, sequenced in a study of radiation and T cells in renal cell carcinoma. The protocol was immunoSEQ multiplex PCR, while the TCRdb copy is restricted to in-frame clones and leaves out a portion. The top ten hold less than 20% of the sample, which has about 13,000 clones, about 33% seen once. The treatment is: 15 Gy SBRT to primary tumor, nephrectomy 4 weeks later. The sample in question was tumor tissue, obtained from a patient whose treatment included radiotherapy and nephrectomy. These receptors were taken from a man in his sixties with renal cell carcinoma.

Sample share makes this clone medium-sized. This sequence joins TRBV18 and TRBJ2-7, with D unresolved. The V gene lost 4 bases and the J gene lost 3 bases, with 10 bases spanning the gap. Germline V lookup: CDR1 KGHSH, CDR2 LQKENI. The CDR3 loop spans 13 amino acids. CDR3: CASSQDLIYEQYF. DNA of the CDR3: TGTGCCAGCTCACAGGACCTGATCTACGAGCAGTACTTC.

The V gene is TRBV11-3, the J gene TRBJ2-5; D may be TRBD2 (5 bases). Trimming pared 6 bases from V and 4 bases from J, leaving 15 bases between. CDR3 length: 14 residues. Per germline, CDR1 SGHNT and CDR2 YENEEA. The CDR3: CASSPSSLGETQYF. CDR3 DNA sequence: TGTGCCAGCAGTCCTAGCAGTCTGGGAGAGACCCAGTACTTC.

Ten or more counts support this clone. The chain uses TRBV15 and TRBJ1-5; D is unresolved. Between the trimmed V and J ends, which lost 0 bases and 1 base, there was a span of 7 bases. The CDR3 totals 15 residues. From germline, CDR1 is LNHNV and CDR2 YYDKDF (reference sequence). CDR3 coding DNA: TGTGCCACCAGCAGAGAAGGTAGGAGCAATCAGCCCCAGCATTTT. It yields the protein CATSREGRSNQPQHF.

The chain carries TRBV5-8 and TRBJ2-4, with D unclear. Germline lookup yields CDR1 SGHTS and CDR2 YDEGEE. V lost 1 base, J lost 0 bases, and 5 bases lay in between. The CDR3 loop spans 14 amino acids. The CDR3 loop reads CASSLKGAKNIQYF. The DNA of the CDR3 is TGTGCCAGCAGCTTGAAGGGAGCCAAAAACATTCAGTACTTC.

The rearrangement links TRBV5-4 to TRBJ1-1, with D maybe TRBD1 (6 bases). Germline CDR1 and CDR2: SGHNT and YYREEE (reference sequence). The CDR3 consists of 14 residues. Trimming shortened V by 2 bases and J by 4 bases, and 12 bases separated the two germline ends. The CDR3 loop reads CASSFGRGGTEAFF. CDR3 in DNA: TGTGCCAGCAGCTTCGGCAGGGGAGGCACTGAAGCTTTCTTT. Drawing the rest from reference TRBV5-4 and TRBJ1-1, the complete variable domain is ETGVTQSPTHLIKTRGQQVTLRCSSQSGHNTVSWYQQALGQGPQFIFQYYREEENGRGNFPPRFSGLQFPNYSSELNVNALELDDSALYLCASSFGRGGTEAFFGQGTRLTVV.

This clone was counted between two and nine times. The chain employs TRBV4-3 and TRBJ2-1; 7 nucleotides match TRBD1. V gave up 0 bases and J gave up 9 bases; unmatched junction bases: 14. Germline CDR1 and CDR2: LGHNA and YSLEER. CDR3 size: 17 residues. CDR3 in DNA: TGCGCCAGCAGCCAAGATGTGGGCCAGGGGGTAGGCGCTGAGCAGTTCTTC. Encoded protein: CASSQDVGQGVGAEQFF.